The rows below give T cell receptor beta chains drawn from one sample of a study of blood T cell repertoires in COVID-19. Assay used: immunoSEQ multiplex PCR; TCRdb lists only in-frame clones, some missing. The data contain 95,000 to 150,000 clones, 70% to 90% of them singletons. The sample was peripheral blood. Source of these receptors: a human donor in a cohort sampled during active COVID-19. CDR3s include the opening cysteine and the closing phenylalanine or tryptophan. The order of the fields is clone size, V gene, D gene, J gene, CDR3 protein, CDR3 DNA. D genes are given only for firm matches. The size of a clone is reported for some rows only, either as once, few or many, or as a class for expanded clones.

.,TRBV11-2,.,TRBJ2-7,CASSPLDRFSSYEQYF,TGTGCCAGCAGCCCTCTTGACAGATTCAGCTCCTACGAGCAGTACTTC
.,TRBV10-3,.,TRBJ1-5,CAISEGQSNQPQHF,TGTGCCATCAGTGAGGGACAAAGCAATCAGCCCCAGCATTTT
.,TRBV5-4,TRBD1,TRBJ2-7,CASSLGTGGALEQYF,TGTGCCAGCAGCTTGGGGACAGGGGGTGCCTTGGAGCAGTACTTC
.,TRBV7-9,TRBD1,TRBJ1-2,CASSPRGQGLGRHGYTF,TGTGCCAGCAGCCCCAGGGGACAGGGACTTGGGCGCCATGGCTACACCTTC
.,TRBV11-2,.,TRBJ1-1,CASSSRGWTEAFF,TGTGCCAGCAGCTCGAGGGGGTGGACTGAAGCTTTCTTT
.,TRBV27,.,TRBJ2-7,CASSLVGGYEQYF,TGTGCCAGCAGTTTAGTAGGGGGATACGAGCAGTACTTC
.,TRBV5-1,TRBD1,TRBJ1-6,CASSLDRGNSPLHF,TGCGCCAGCAGCTTGGACAGGGGGAATTCACCCCTCCACTTT
once,TRBV3-1/TRBV3-2,.,TRBJ2-2,CASQSRGDTGELFF,TGTGCCAGCCAGAGCAGGGGGGATACCGGGGAGCTGTTTTTT
.,TRBV7-9,.,TRBJ2-3,CASSDGQTRFTDTQYF,TGTGCCAGCAGCGACGGACAGACGAGATTCACAGATACGCAGTATTTT
.,TRBV10-1,TRBD1,TRBJ2-4,CASSEGTGGGIQYF,TGCGCCAGCAGTGAAGGGACAGGGGGAGGCATTCAGTACTTC
once,TRBV19,TRBD2,TRBJ2-5,CASSIGLAGSLYQETQYF,TGTGCCAGTAGTATTGGACTAGCGGGATCCCTGTACCAAGAGACCCAGTACTTC
.,TRBV5-4,.,TRBJ2-1,CASSTPQNRDTSEQFF,TGTGCCAGCAGCACGCCACAAAACCGGGACACCAGTGAGCAGTTCTTC
.,TRBV7-9,.,TRBJ1-5,CASSLGVRSGRNQPQHF,TGTGCCAGCAGCTTAGGGGTGCGGTCTGGGAGGAATCAGCCCCAGCATTTT
.,TRBV6-1,.,TRBJ2-2,CASSEVRQYSNTGELFF,TGTGCCAGCAGTGAAGTGCGACAGTACTCGAACACCGGGGAGCTGTTTTTT
.,TRBV29-1,TRBD2,TRBJ2-5,CSVEGTSGRLVETQYF,TGCAGCGTTGAAGGGACTAGCGGGAGGCTGGTAGAGACCCAGTACTTC
.,TRBV6-4,.,TRBJ2-7,CATSAWGLF,TGTGCCACCTCGGCTTGGGGCCTTTTC
.,TRBV27,.,TRBJ1-1,CASSLRGGSTEAFF,TGTGCCAGCAGTTTACGAGGGGGTAGCACTGAAGCTTTCTTT
many,TRBV23-1,TRBD1,TRBJ2-7,CASRTTGLEQYF,TGCGCCAGCAGAACGACAGGGCTCGAGCAGTACTTC
.,TRBV5-6,TRBD1,TRBJ2-7,CASSPGQGAYEQYF,TGTGCCAGCAGCCCAGGACAGGGGGCTTACGAGCAGTACTTC
once,TRBV14,TRBD2,TRBJ2-5,CASSLRGVATQYF,TGTGCCAGCAGCCTCCGGGGGGTGGCGACCCAGTACTTC
.,TRBV20-1,.,TRBJ2-7,CSARGRDVQYF,TGCAGTGCTAGAGGTCGAGATGTGCAGTACTTC
.,TRBV7-2,TRBD1,TRBJ2-7,CASSHGQGVPYEQYF,TGTGCCAGCAGCCACGGACAGGGGGTGCCCTACGAGCAGTACTTC
.,TRBV5-6,.,TRBJ2-5,CASSLAGDGWETQYF,TGTGCCAGCAGCTTGGCCGGGGATGGGTGGGAGACCCAGTACTTC
.,TRBV7-2,TRBD1,TRBJ2-1,CASSQQGPVTYNEQFF,TGTGCCAGCAGCCAACAGGGGCCGGTCACCTACAATGAGCAGTTCTTC
.,TRBV6-5,TRBD1,TRBJ2-7,CASIRGQRPYEQYF,TGTGCCAGCATTAGGGGGCAACGGCCCTACGAGCAGTACTTC
.,TRBV28,.,TRBJ1-4,CASSLTRDTPQITNEKLFF,TGTGCCAGCAGTTTAACCAGGGACACTCCCCAGATAACTAATGAAAAACTGTTTTTT
.,TRBV4-2,.,TRBJ1-5,CASSQDLGKGGNQPQHF,TGTGCCAGCAGCCAAGATCTCGGGAAGGGCGGCAATCAGCCCCAGCATTTT
.,TRBV5-6,.,TRBJ2-7,CASSPGSPYEQYF,TGTGCCAGCAGCCCAGGTTCTCCCTACGAGCAGTACTTC
.,TRBV29-1,.,TRBJ2-6,CSVSGAGANVLTF,TGCAGCGTTTCAGGGGCTGGGGCCAACGTCCTGACTTTC
.,TRBV11-1,.,TRBJ1-6,CASSREINSYNSPLHF,TGTGCCAGCAGCCGGGAAATAAACTCCTATAATTCACCCCTCCACTTT
.,TRBV10-2,.,TRBJ2-1,CASSEFLAGEQFF,TGCGCCAGCAGTGAGTTTCTAGCCGGTGAGCAGTTCTTC
.,TRBV5-1,.,TRBJ1-1,CASSLDFRAEAFF,TGCGCCAGCAGCTTGGATTTTAGAGCTGAAGCTTTCTTT
.,TRBV4-1,.,TRBJ1-2,CASSPQAGVQKAGYTF,TGCGCCAGCAGCCCCCAAGCGGGGGTGCAAAAGGCAGGCTACACCTTC
.,TRBV6-1,.,TRBJ2-3,CASSDRGLLDTQYF,TGTGCCAGCAGTGATCGGGGGTTATTAGATACGCAGTATTTT
.,TRBV7-9,TRBD1,TRBJ1-2,CASSQGQGDHYGYTF,TGTGCCAGCAGCCAGGGACAGGGGGACCACTATGGCTACACCTTC
.,TRBV19,.,TRBJ2-7,CASKGNRPSYGQYF,TGTGCCAGTAAAGGTAACAGGCCTTCCTACGGGCAGTACTTC
.,TRBV5-8,.,TRBJ1-1,CASSLGWSRDTEAFF,TGTGCCAGCAGCTTGGGATGGTCGAGGGACACTGAAGCTTTCTTT
.,TRBV24-1,.,TRBJ2-3,CATSETRNGDTQYF,TGTGCCACCAGTGAGACCAGGAACGGAGATACGCAGTATTTT
.,TRBV4-2,TRBD1,TRBJ1-6,CASSLEQGAGSPLHF,TGTGCCAGCAGCCTAGAACAGGGGGCGGGCTCACCCCTCCACTTT
.,TRBV3-1/TRBV3-2,.,TRBJ2-7,CASSSGGVHYEQYF,TGTGCCAGCAGCTCCGGCGGGGTCCACTACGAGCAGTACTTC
.,TRBV24-1,.,TRBJ2-2,CATSDSGQVTGELFF,TGTGCCACCAGTGATTCTGGCCAGGTCACCGGGGAGCTGTTTTTT
.,TRBV5-1,.,TRBJ1-5,CASSFQGGNQPQHF,TGCGCCAGCAGCTTCCAGGGTGGGAATCAGCCCCAGCATTTT
.,TRBV21-1,.,TRBJ2-7,CASSNDRLAGGLEQYF,TGTGCCAGCAGCAATGACCGGCTAGCGGGAGGACTCGAGCAGTACTTC
.,TRBV14,.,TRBJ2-1,CASSQGEGQRYNEQFF,TGTGCCAGCAGCCAAGGGGAAGGACAGCGCTACAATGAGCAGTTCTTC
.,TRBV6-5,.,TRBJ2-1,CASSYTPEPNYNEQFF,TGTGCCAGCAGTTACACCCCCGAACCTAACTACAATGAGCAGTTCTTC
.,TRBV28,TRBD1,TRBJ1-3,CASSLTGGSRSLLF,TGTGCCAGCAGTTTAACAGGGGGCTCTAGGTCGCTTCTTTTT